Here is one TCR beta chain with its context. Its antigen remains unknown. This table comes from immunoSEQ multiplex PCR, and its TCRdb copy is limited to in-frame clones, with some not included. The repertoire holds more than 95,000 clones, with around 94% as singletons. This record belongs to a study of siplizumab effects on memory and regulatory T cells. Study-wide results and limits: Neither a naive nor a memory phenotype was assignable to roughly 80-96% of proliferating CD4+ or CD8+ clones.

Germline V gene data show CDR1 as SGHRS and CDR2 as YFSETQ. Trimming took off 1 base at V and 7 bases at J, with 8 bases between the two ends. This CDR3 comprises 12 residues. This clonotype was sampled from a human donor in good health. Input material: non-Treg CD4+ T cells sorted from blood. The chain joins TRBV5-1 to TRBJ1-2; TRBD1 is a possible D gene (6 bases). The CDR3 region has the DNA TGCGCCAGCAGCTTGACCAGGGGTGGCTACACCTTC. Translation gives CASSLTRGGYTF.